This T cell receptor (beta chain) originates from a study of T cell responses to AZD1222 COVID-19 vaccine. Broader study findings: Spike-specific TCR breadth and depth rose after two AZD1222 doses.

Measured with immunoSEQ multiplex PCR; TCRdb has only the in-frame clones, and not every one. Seen here are around 180,000 clones, about 90% observed once, and the top ten hold about 6.1%. CDR3 length equals 14 residues. CDR1 KGHSH and CDR2 LQKENI come from the germline V gene. With V trimmed by 5 bases and J by 10 bases, 7 bases remained unmatched. A word on this clone: No antigen is known for it.

The TCR sequence derives from an adult in good health. The chain links TRBV18 to TRBJ1-6, with TRBD1 matching over 8 bases. Specimen: peripheral blood, collected on day 0 of AZD1222 vaccination. The CDR3 nucleotides read TGTGCCAGCTCAATAGACAGGGGTGGATCACCCCTCCACTTT. It translates to CASSIDRGGSPLHF.